These 15 T cell receptor beta chains were all obtained from the same sample, sequenced in a study of blood T cells in healthy people across ages. A second PCR, run for roughly 7 to 12 cycles, used a sample-barcoded 5' primer plus a J-beta primer mix. TCRdb passed the 5' RACE reads through MiXCR, listing each CDR3 protein once. The sample lists fewer than 1.5 million distinct CDR3 sequences, 42% occurring once. The sample comprised blood. These receptors originate from a woman under 30 in good health.

This clonotype was seen at least ten times. The rearrangement joins TRBV29-1 to TRBJ2-5; TRBD1 matches at 7 bases. The trim removed 6 bases at V and 2 bases at J, leaving 3 bases unmatched. This CDR3 spans 12 amino acids. CDR1 is SQVTM, CDR2 ANQGSEA, per germline. CDR3 protein: CSVGQVQETQYF. The CDR3 bases are TGCAGCGTCGGACAGGTACAAGAGACCCAGTACTTC.

This clonotype occurred a few times. The chain couples TRBV6-1 to TRBJ2-1, with 7 bases lining up with TRBD2. V lost 5 bases to trimming and J lost 3 bases; unmatched junction nucleotides: 7. Germline CDR1 MNHNS, CDR2 SASEGT. There are 15 residues in the CDR3. CDR3 nucleotides: TGTGCCAGCAGTAAAGGTAGCGGGTACTACAATGAGCAGTTCTTC. It codes for CASSKGSGYYNEQFF.

The chain uses TRBV10-3 and TRBJ1-1; D ambiguous. The CDR3 consists of 15 residues. The ends were cut back, 4 bases at V and 0 bases at J, with 12 bases in the middle. Germline V lookup: CDR1 ENHRY, CDR2 SYGVKD. CDR3 sequence: CAISGSELVNTEAFF. CDR3 nucleotide sequence: TGTGCCATCAGTGGATCGGAACTGGTGAACACTGAAGCTTTCTTT.

The chain recombines TRBV12-3 or TRBV12-4 with TRBJ2-1, with D perhaps matching TRBD2 (5 bases). The CDR3 is 12 residues long. The CDR3 region has the DNA TGTACCTCCAAACCGGGGTACAATGAGCAGTTCTTC. This gives the protein CTSKPGYNEQFF.

The chain employs TRBV6-5 and TRBJ2-4; maybe TRBD2 (5 bases). The CDR3 loop spans 15 amino acids. Germline values: CDR1 MNHEY, CDR2 SVGAGI. V lost 0 bases to trimming and J lost 8 bases, with 14 bases between them. In DNA, the CDR3 is TGTGCCAGCAGTTACTCGAATACTAGAATTTACATTCAGTACTTC. Translated: CASSYSNTRIYIQYF.

This chain joins TRBV18 and TRBJ1-4; maybe TRBD1 (6 bases). The CDR3 contains 12 residues. Trimming took 4 bases from V and 7 from J, leaving 7 bases between them. Per germline, CDR1 KGHSH and CDR2 LQKENI. The CDR3 nucleotides read TGTGCCAGCTCACGACAGGCTGAAAAACTGTTTTTT. Amino acids: CASSRQAEKLFF.

V and J are TRBV7-9 and TRBJ2-7; possibly TRBD1 for D (5 bases). This CDR3 is built from 12 residues. Germline CDR1 reads SEHNR; CDR2 reads FQNEAQ (reference sequence). The ends were cut back, 11 bases at V and 3 bases at J, with 14 bases in the middle. Written as DNA, the CDR3 is TGTGCCGTCAGCAGGGAAAGCTACGAGCAGTACTTC. As protein: CAVSRESYEQYF.

This clonotype was seen at least ten times. This chain links TRBV6-5 with TRBJ2-7, with no clear D. Germline assignment: CDR1 MNHEY and CDR2 SVGAGI. The CDR3 contains 11 residues. Trimming cost V 4 bases and J 6 bases, with 7 bases left between them. This chain's CDR3 is CASSSVGEQYF. In DNA form, the CDR3 reads TGTGCCAGCAGTTCCGTGGGCGAGCAGTACTTC.

The rearrangement joins TRBV11-1 to TRBJ1-1, with unresolved D. Germline V gene data show CDR1 as SGHAT and CDR2 as FQDESV (reference sequence). Trimming took off 5 bases at V and 6 bases at J, with 10 bases between the two ends. The CDR3 runs 12 residues. The CDR3 DNA follows: TGTGCCAGCAGCCCAACAATCGCTGAAGCTTTCTTT. This sequence encodes CASSPTIAEAFF.

The chain uses TRBV19 and TRBJ2-3, with 12 bases identical to TRBD2. The CDR3 consists of 15 residues. With 7 bases clipped from V and 2 bases from J, the junction kept 4 bases outside the gene matches. From germline, CDR1 is LNHDA and CDR2 SQIVND (reference sequence). The DNA for the CDR3 is TGTGCCAGTACTCGGACTAGCGGGGCCACAGATACGCAGTATTTT. Amino acid sequence: CASTRTSGATDTQYF.

The V gene is TRBV6-1, the J gene TRBJ2-6; tentatively, D is TRBD1 (5 bases). The germline gives CDR1 MNHNS, CDR2 SASEGT. This CDR3 has 17 residues. Deletions cut 7 bases from V and 0 bases from J, with 16 bases between. This chain's CDR3 is CASILIPTDSGANVLTF. CDR3 nucleotides: TGTGCCAGCATTCTTATTCCGACAGACTCTGGGGCCAACGTCCTGACTTTC.

The chain combines TRBV25-1 with TRBJ2-1; 9 bases fit TRBD1. CDR1 is MGHDK and CDR2 is SYGVNS in the germline V gene. CDR3 size: 15 residues. With V trimmed by 3 bases and J by 2 bases, 2 bases remained unmatched. CDR3 amino acids: CASSEGQGAYNEQFF. CDR3 in DNA: TGTGCCAGCAGTGAGGGACAGGGAGCCTACAATGAGCAGTTCTTC. Using reference TRBV25-1 and TRBJ2-1 for the parts outside the CDR3, the full variable domain is EADIYQTPRYLVIGTGKKITLECSQTMGHDKMYWYQQDPGMELHLIHYSYGVNSTEKGDLSSESTVSRIRTEHFPLTLESARPSHTSQYLCASSEGQGAYNEQFFGPGTRLTVL.

This chain uses TRBV12-3 or TRBV12-4 with TRBJ1-2, with 8 nucleotides matching TRBD1. The V segment lost 7 bases and the J segment 4 bases; nucleotides outside the gene matches: 8. CDR3 length: 14 residues. CDR3 protein: CASTVETGVYGYTF. CDR3 nucleotides: TGTGCCAGCACCGTCGAGACAGGGGTCTATGGCTACACCTTC.

This chain joins TRBV10-3 and TRBJ2-5; D might be TRBD2 (6 bases). V dropped 2 bases and J dropped 5 bases, with 12 bases sitting between them. The CDR3 loop spans 14 amino acids. Germline values: CDR1 ENHRY, CDR2 SYGVKD. The CDR3 DNA is TGTGCCATCAGTGAGAGGGGCGGAGGGGAGACCCAGTACTTC. Protein: CAISERGGGETQYF.

CDR3 protein: CASSVAGGRTQYF. The CDR3 DNA follows: TGTGCCAGCAGCGTAGCCGGCGGACGGACCCAGTACTTC. The chain combines TRBV11-2 with TRBJ2-5, with no clear D. CDR1 and CDR2 (germline): SGHAT, FQNNGV. This CDR3 has 13 residues. Trimming took off 5 bases at V and 7 bases at J, with 14 bases between the two ends.